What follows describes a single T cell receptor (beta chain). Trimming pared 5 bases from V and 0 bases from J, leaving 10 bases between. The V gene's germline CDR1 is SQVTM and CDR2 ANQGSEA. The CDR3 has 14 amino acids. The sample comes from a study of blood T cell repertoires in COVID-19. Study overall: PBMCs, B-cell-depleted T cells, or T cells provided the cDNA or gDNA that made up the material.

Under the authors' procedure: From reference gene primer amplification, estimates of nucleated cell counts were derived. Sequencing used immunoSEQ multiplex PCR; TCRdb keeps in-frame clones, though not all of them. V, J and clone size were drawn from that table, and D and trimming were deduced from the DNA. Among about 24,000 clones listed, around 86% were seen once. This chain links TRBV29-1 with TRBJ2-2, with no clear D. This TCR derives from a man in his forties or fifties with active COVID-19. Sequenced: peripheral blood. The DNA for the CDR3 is TGCAGCGTTTTTCCTGCTACGAACACCGGGGAGCTGTTTTTT. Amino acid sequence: CSVFPATNTGELFF.